A single TCR beta chain is shown here with its context. Other nucleotide sequences from this sample produce the same CDR3. This entry belongs to a study of blood T cell repertoires in COVID-19. Whole-study context: Acute-phase and convalescent COVID-19 samples originated in the United States, Italy and Spain. Sources were T cells, B-cell-depleted T cells, or PBMCs; the material itself was cDNA or gDNA.

The V gene lost 0 bases and the J gene lost 4 bases, with 12 bases spanning the gap. Germline V lookup: CDR1 LGHNA, CDR2 YSLEER. The CDR3 has 15 residues. As processed by the authors: By means of reference gene primer amplification, nucleated cell counts were estimated. The data were produced by immunoSEQ multiplex PCR, yet TCRdb's version contains in-frame clones alone and is incomplete. D and trimming come from the DNA, and the V and J calls and clone size come from that table. Counted here are about half a million clones, 80% to 90% occurring once; the ten biggest clones make up 3.2%. The sequencing input was peripheral blood. The clonotype originates from a human donor in a cohort sampled during active COVID-19. This chain uses TRBV4-3 with TRBJ1-1; D not certain. The CDR3 DNA reads as TGCGCCAGCAGCCAAGACCCGGGGTGGGGCACTGAAGCTTTCTTT. Amino acids: CASSQDPGWGTEAFF.